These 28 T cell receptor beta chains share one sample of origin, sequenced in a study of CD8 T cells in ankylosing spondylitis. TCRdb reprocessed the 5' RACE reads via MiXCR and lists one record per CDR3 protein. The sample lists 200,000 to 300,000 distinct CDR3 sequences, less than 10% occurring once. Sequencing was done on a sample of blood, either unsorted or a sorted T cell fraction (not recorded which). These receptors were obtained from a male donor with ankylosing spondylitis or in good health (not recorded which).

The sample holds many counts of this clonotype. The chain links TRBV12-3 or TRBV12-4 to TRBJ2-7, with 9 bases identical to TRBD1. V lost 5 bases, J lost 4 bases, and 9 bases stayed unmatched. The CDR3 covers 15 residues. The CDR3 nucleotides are TGTGCCAGCAGTCTCCGTGGGACAGGGTTTTACGAGCAGTACTTC. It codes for CASSLRGTGFYEQYF.

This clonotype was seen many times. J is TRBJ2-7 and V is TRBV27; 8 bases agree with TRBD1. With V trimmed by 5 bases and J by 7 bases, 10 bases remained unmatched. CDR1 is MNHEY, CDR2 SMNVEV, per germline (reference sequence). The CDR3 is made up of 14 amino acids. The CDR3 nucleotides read TGTGCCAGCAGTCTGGGACAGGAGTCTCTTGAGCAGTACTTC. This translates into CASSLGQESLEQYF.

The CDR3 DNA sequence: TGCGCCAGCAGCCAAGAATGGACAGGGACCTATGGCTACACCTTC. It codes for CASSQEWTGTYGYTF. The chain combines TRBV4-3 with TRBJ1-2, with TRBD1 matching over 8 bases. The germline CDR1 and CDR2 sequences are LGHNA and YSLEER. V gave up 0 bases and J gave up 4 bases; unmatched junction bases: 4. The length of the CDR3 is 15 residues.

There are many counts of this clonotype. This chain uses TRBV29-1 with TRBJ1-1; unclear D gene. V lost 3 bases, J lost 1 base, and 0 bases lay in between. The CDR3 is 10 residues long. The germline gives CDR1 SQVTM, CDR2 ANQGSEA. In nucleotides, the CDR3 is TGCAGCGTTGAGAACACTGAAGCTTTCTTT. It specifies CSVENTEAFF.

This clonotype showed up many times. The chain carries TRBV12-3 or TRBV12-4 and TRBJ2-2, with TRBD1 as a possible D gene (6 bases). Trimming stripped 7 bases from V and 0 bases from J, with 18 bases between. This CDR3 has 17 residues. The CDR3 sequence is CASTRGGQTTNTGELFF. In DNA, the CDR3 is TGTGCCAGCACCCGTGGGGGACAAACCACGAACACCGGGGAGCTGTTTTTT.

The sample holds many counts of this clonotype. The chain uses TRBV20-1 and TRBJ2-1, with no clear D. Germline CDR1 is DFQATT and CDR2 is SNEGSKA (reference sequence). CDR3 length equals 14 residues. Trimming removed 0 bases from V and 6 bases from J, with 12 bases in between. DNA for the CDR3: TGCAGTGCTAGAGAGCCCCGCGGAAGCAATGAGCAGTTCTTC. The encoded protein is CSAREPRGSNEQFF.

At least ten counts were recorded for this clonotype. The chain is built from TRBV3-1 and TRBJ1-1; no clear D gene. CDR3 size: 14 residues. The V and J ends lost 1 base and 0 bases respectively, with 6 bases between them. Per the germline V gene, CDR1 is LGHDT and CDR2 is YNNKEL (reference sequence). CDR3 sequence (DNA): TGTGCCAGCAGCCAAGCTGGATTGAACACTGAAGCTTTCTTT. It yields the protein CASSQAGLNTEAFF.

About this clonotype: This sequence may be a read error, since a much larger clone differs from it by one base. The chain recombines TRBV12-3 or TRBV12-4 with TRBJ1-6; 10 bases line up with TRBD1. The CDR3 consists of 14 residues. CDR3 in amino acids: CACSLRDRGSPLHF. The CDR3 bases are TGTGCCTGCAGTTTGCGGGACAGGGGTTCACCCCTCCACTTT.

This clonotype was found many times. The CDR3 loop is CASSFQLGGKDTQYF. DNA of the CDR3: TGTGCCAGCAGCTTCCAGCTGGGGGGGAAAGATACGCAGTATTTT. The chain combines TRBV7-2 with TRBJ2-3; 7 bases line up with TRBD2. CDR3 length equals 15 residues. Per the germline V gene, CDR1 is SGHTA and CDR2 is FQGNSA. With 3 bases clipped from V and 5 bases from J, the junction kept 8 bases outside the gene matches.

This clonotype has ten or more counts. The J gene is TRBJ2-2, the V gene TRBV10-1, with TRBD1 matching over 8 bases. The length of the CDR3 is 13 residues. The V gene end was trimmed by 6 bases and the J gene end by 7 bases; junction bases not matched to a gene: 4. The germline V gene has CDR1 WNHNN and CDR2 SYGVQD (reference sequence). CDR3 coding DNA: TGCGCCAGCAGAGGACAGGGAGTCGGGGAGCTGTTTTTT. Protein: CASRGQGVGELFF.

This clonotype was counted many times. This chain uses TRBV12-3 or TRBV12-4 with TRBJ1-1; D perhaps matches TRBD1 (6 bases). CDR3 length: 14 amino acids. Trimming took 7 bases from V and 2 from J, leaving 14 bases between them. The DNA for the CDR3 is TGTGCCAGCACCCCCGAGGGGGTCAACACTGAAGCTTTCTTT. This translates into CASTPEGVNTEAFF.

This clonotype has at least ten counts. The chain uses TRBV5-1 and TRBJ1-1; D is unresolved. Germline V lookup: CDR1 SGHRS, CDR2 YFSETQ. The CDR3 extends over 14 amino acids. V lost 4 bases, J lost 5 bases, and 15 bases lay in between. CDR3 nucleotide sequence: TGCGCCAGCAGCCTATCAGGACGGAGTACTGAAGCTTTCTTT. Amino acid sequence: CASSLSGRSTEAFF.

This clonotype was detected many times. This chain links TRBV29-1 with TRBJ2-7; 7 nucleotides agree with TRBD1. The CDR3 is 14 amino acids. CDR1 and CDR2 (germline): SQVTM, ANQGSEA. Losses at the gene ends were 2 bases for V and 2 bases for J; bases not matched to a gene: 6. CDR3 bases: TGCAGCGTTGAACCGCGGACAGGAGCCTACGAGCAGTACTTC. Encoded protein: CSVEPRTGAYEQYF.

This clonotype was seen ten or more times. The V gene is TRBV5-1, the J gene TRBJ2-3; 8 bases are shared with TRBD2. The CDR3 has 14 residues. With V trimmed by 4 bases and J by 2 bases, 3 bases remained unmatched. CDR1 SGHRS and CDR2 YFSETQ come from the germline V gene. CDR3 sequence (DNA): TGCGCCAGCAGCGTTAGCGGGAACACAGATACGCAGTATTTT. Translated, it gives CASSVSGNTDTQYF.

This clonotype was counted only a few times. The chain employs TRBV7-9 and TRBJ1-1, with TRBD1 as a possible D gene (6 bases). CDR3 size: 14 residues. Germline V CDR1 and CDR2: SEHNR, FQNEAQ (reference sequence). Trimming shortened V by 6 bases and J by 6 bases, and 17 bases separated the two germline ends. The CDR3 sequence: CASRTGLSDPEAFF. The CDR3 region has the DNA TGTGCCAGCAGAACAGGGTTGTCCGATCCTGAAGCTTTCTTT.

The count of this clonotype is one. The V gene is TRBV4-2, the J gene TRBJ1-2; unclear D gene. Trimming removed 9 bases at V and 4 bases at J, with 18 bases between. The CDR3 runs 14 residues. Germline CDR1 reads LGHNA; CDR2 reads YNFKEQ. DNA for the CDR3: TGTGCCAGGAGCTTCGGGCGACTCATCTATGGCTACACCTTC. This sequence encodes CARSFGRLIYGYTF.

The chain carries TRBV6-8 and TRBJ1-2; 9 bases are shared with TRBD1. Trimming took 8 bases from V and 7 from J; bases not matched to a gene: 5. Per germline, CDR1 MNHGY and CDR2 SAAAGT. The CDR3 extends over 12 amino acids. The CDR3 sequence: CASHGTGSGYTF. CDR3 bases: TGTGCCAGCCATGGGACAGGGTCTGGCTACACCTTC.

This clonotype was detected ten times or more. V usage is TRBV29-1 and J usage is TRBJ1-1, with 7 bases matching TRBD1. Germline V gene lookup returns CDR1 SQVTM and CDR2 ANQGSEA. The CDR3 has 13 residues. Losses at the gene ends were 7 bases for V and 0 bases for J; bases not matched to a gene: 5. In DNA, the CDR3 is TGCAGCGCTGGACAGGCGTTGAACACTGAAGCTTTCTTT. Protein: CSAGQALNTEAFF.

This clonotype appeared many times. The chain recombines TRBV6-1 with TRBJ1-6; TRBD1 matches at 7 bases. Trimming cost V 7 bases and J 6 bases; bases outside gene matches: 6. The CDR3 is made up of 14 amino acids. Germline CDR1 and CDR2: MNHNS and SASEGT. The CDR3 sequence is CASNLGTVNSPLHF. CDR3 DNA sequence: TGTGCCAGCAACCTCGGGACAGTTAATTCACCCCTCCACTTT.

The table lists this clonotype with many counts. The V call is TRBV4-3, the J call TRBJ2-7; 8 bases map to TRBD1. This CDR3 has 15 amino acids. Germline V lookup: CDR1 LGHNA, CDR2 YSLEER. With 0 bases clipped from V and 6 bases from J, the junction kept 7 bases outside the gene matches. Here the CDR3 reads CASSQDRTGWREQYF. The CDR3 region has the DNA TGCGCCAGCAGCCAAGATAGGACAGGGTGGCGCGAGCAGTACTTC.

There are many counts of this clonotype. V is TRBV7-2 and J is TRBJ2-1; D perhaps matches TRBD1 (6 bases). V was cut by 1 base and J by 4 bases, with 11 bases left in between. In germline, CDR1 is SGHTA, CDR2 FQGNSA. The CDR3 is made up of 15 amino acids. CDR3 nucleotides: TGTGCCAGCAGCTTAGATGAGGGACAATACAATGAGCAGTTCTTC. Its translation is CASSLDEGQYNEQFF.

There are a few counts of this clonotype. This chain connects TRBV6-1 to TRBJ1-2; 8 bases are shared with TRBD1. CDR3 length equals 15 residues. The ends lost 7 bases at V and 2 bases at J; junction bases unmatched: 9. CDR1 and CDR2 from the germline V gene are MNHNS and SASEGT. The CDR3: CASITDRVANYGYTF. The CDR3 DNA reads TGTGCCAGCATCACGGACAGGGTAGCCAACTATGGCTACACCTTC.

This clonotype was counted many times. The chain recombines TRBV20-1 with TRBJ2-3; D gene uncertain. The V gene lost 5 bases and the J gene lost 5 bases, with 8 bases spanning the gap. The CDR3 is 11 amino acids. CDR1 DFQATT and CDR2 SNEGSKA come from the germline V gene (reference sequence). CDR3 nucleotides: TGCAGTGCTCGACGGGTAGATACGCAGTATTTT. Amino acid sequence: CSARRVDTQYF.

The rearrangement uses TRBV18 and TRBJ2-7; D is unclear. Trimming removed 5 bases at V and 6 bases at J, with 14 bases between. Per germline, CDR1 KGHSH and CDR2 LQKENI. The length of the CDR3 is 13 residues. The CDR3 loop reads CASSITDLGEQYF. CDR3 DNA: TGTGCCAGCTCAATAACAGACTTAGGCGAGCAGTACTTC.

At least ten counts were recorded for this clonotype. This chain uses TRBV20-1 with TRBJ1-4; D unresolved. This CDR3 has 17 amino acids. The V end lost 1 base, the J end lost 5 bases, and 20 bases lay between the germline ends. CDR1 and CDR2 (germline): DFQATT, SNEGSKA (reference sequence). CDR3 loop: CSARVSGEVGLNEKLFF. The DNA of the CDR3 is TGCAGTGCTAGAGTTTCCGGCGAGGTTGGCCTCAATGAAAAACTGTTTTTT.

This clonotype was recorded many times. CDR3 sequence reads: CSAASTGRGGNEQFF. As DNA, the CDR3 is TGCAGTGCTGCCTCAACAGGGAGGGGTGGTAATGAGCAGTTCTTC. V is TRBV20-1 and J is TRBJ2-1; D perhaps matches TRBD2 (7 bases). The CDR3 consists of 15 residues. V lost 5 bases and J 7 bases, leaving 21 bases between the germline ends. Germline V lookup: CDR1 DFQATT, CDR2 SNEGSKA (reference sequence).

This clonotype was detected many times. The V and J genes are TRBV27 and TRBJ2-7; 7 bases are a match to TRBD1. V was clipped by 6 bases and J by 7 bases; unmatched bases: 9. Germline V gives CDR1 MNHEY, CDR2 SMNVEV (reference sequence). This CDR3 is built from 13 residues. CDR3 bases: TGTGCCAGCAGCCCCCAGACAGGGAATGAGCAGTACTTC. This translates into CASSPQTGNEQYF.

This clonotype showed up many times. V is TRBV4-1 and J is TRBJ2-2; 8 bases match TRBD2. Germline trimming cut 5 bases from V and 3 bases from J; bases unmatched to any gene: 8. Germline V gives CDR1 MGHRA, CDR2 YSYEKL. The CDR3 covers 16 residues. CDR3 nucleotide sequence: TGCGCCAGCAGCAGGCCCCCAGCGGGAGACACCGGGGAGCTGTTTTTT. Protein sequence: CASSRPPAGDTGELFF.